The next 7 T cell receptor beta chains were all read from a single sample in a study of blood T cell repertoires in COVID-19. The protocol was immunoSEQ multiplex PCR, while the TCRdb copy is restricted to in-frame clones and leaves out a portion. In the table there are 310,000 or so clones, around 89% of which are singletons. Material for sequencing was peripheral blood. Receptor source: a man between 18 and 35 years old who had recovered from COVID-19.

V is TRBV9 and J is TRBJ2-1, with D possibly TRBD2 on 5 matching bases. The CDR3 is made up of 16 amino acids. CDR1 and CDR2 from the germline V gene are SGDLS and YYNGEE. The V gene lost 0 bases and the J gene lost 2 bases, with 12 bases spanning the gap. The CDR3, as DNA: TGTGCCAGCAGCGTAGATCAAGCGGAGACCTACAATGAGCAGTTCTTC. Translating gives CASSVDQAETYNEQFF.

The J gene is TRBJ1-4, the V gene TRBV4-1; TRBD1 agrees at 9 bases. The CDR3 runs 15 residues. Germline CDR1 is MGHRA and CDR2 is YSYEKL. Unmatched junction bases numbered 6, after V lost 2 bases and J lost 8 bases. CDR3: CASSQPQGAREKLFF. The CDR3 DNA is TGCGCCAGCAGCCAACCACAGGGGGCGCGAGAAAAACTGTTTTTT.

J is TRBJ2-1 and V is TRBV6-5; 7 bases fit TRBD2. There are 15 residues in the CDR3. CDR1 is MNHEY and CDR2 is SVGAGI in the germline V gene. V lost 1 base and J lost 5; bases outside the gene matches: 5. The CDR3 is CASSYYGLENNEQFF. DNA of the CDR3: TGTGCCAGCAGTTACTACGGACTAGAAAACAATGAGCAGTTCTTC.

Notes on this clone: Distinct nucleotide sequences in the sample also encode this CDR3. J is TRBJ2-3 and V is TRBV27, with D tentatively TRBD1 (5 bases). Germline V gene sequence: CDR1 MNHEY, CDR2 SMNVEV (reference sequence). V dropped 3 bases and J dropped 1 base, with 8 bases sitting between them. This CDR3 spans 14 amino acids. This CDR3 reads CASSLTTGTDTQYF. DNA for the CDR3: TGTGCCAGCAGTTTGACGACAGGCACAGATACGCAGTATTTT.

This clone was seen just once. The V call is TRBV3-1 (or the pseudogene TRBV3-2), the J call TRBJ1-1; TRBD1 aligns across 7 bases. After removal of 3 bases from V and 3 bases from J, the junction contained 13 bases not matched to a gene. Germline V gene data show CDR1 as LGHDT and CDR2 as YNNKEL (reference sequence). This CDR3 is built from 17 residues. As DNA, the CDR3 is TGTGCCAGCAGCCATTTCCGTAACGTCCAGGGGGACACTGAAGCTTTCTTT. It specifies CASSHFRNVQGDTEAFF.

The chain is built from TRBV2 and TRBJ1-1, with D perhaps TRBD1 (5 bases). Germline-derived CDR1 and CDR2 are SNHLY and FYNNEI. The CDR3 runs 14 residues. Between the trimmed V and J ends, which lost 1 base and 4 bases, there was a span of 10 bases. The CDR3 here is CASSEGAGFTEAFF. DNA for the CDR3: TGTGCCAGCAGTGAAGGAGCAGGGTTCACTGAAGCTTTCTTT.

This clone came up once. V is TRBV12-5 and J is TRBJ1-4; D not certain. The CDR3 is 14 amino acids. The V end lost 2 bases, the J end lost 8 bases, and 12 bases lay between the germline ends. Germline values: CDR1 LGHNT, CDR2 FRNRAP. The DNA for the CDR3 is TGTGCTAGTGGTTTGTCCCCCGCGGAGGAAAAACTGTTTTTT. Its translation is CASGLSPAEEKLFF.